These 9 T cell receptor beta chains share one sample of origin, sequenced in a study of blood T cell repertoires in COVID-19. TCRdb's table, derived via immunoSEQ multiplex PCR, lists solely in-frame clones and lacks some. The table records 150,000 to 200,000 clones, around 74% of them present only once. The sequencing sample was made of peripheral blood. These receptor sequences come from a woman over 75 with acute or convalescent COVID-19.

The rearrangement links TRBV11-2 to TRBJ1-6; 9 nucleotides agree with TRBD1. The CDR3 length is 15 residues. J gave up 10 bases and V 6 bases, and 10 bases lay outside the gene matches. Germline lookup yields CDR1 SGHAT and CDR2 FQNNGV. The CDR3 bases are TGTGCCAGCAGGAGGGACAGGGTAGGAGAGTCACCCCTCCACTTT. Translated: CASRRDRVGESPLHF.

In its sample, this clone was seen once. The chain carries TRBV18 and TRBJ1-5, with 10 bases aligning to TRBD1. CDR3 length: 16 residues. The V gene end was trimmed by 3 bases and the J gene end by 5 bases; junction bases not matched to a gene: 7. CDR1 KGHSH and CDR2 LQKENI come from the germline V gene. The CDR3 region is CASSPQNDRGHQPQHF. CDR3 nucleotides: TGTGCCAGCTCACCCCAGAATGACAGGGGGCATCAGCCCCAGCATTTT.

The rearrangement joins TRBV2 to TRBJ2-2; 11 nucleotides match TRBD2. This CDR3 is built from 14 residues. Trimming cost V 6 bases and J 7 bases; bases outside gene matches: 4. CDR1 SNHLY and CDR2 FYNNEI come from the germline V gene. The CDR3 here is CASRGTSGVGELFF. For the CDR3, the DNA is TGTGCCAGCAGAGGGACTAGCGGAGTCGGGGAGCTGTTTTTT. Based on the CDR3 plus reference TRBV2 and TRBJ2-2, the full variable domain is EPEVTQTPSHQVTQMGQEVILRCVPISNHLYFYWYRQILGQKVEFLVSFYNNEISEKSEIFDDQFSVERPDGSNFTLKIRSTKLEDSAMYFCASRGTSGVGELFFGEGSRLTVL.

This clone was seen just once. This chain joins TRBV7-8 and TRBJ2-1, with D unresolved. Trimming removed 5 bases at V and 8 bases at J, with 7 bases between. Germline CDR1 and CDR2: SGHVS and FQNEAQ. This CDR3 has 11 residues. Written as DNA, the CDR3 is TGTGCCAGCAGCCCTAGGCATGAGCAGTTCTTC. It encodes CASSPRHEQFF.

V usage is TRBV9 and J usage is TRBJ2-7; D call uncertain. Germline CDR1 is SGDLS and CDR2 is YYNGEE. V lost 0 bases and J lost 3, with 4 bases in between. This CDR3 is 12 amino acids long. This CDR3 is CASSVDNYEQYF. The CDR3 DNA follows: TGTGCCAGCAGCGTAGATAACTACGAGCAGTACTTC.

This sequence joins TRBV12-3 or TRBV12-4 and TRBJ2-3, with TRBD1 identical over 10 bases. CDR3 size: 13 residues. Trimming cost V 6 bases and J 7 bases; bases outside gene matches: 4. Written as DNA, the CDR3 is TGTGCCAGCAGGCGGACAGGGGGACATACGCAGTATTTT. Translated, it gives CASRRTGGHTQYF.

V gene TRBV11-2 combines with J gene TRBJ1-4; 9 bases fit TRBD1. CDR3 length: 15 residues. Germline V gene lookup returns CDR1 SGHAT and CDR2 FQNNGV. V gave up 5 bases and J gave up 3 bases; unmatched junction bases: 4. The CDR3 nucleotides read TGTGCCAGCAGCCCCAGGACAGGGGCTAATGAAAAACTGTTTTTT. Translation: CASSPRTGANEKLFF.

V usage is TRBV28 and J usage is TRBJ2-5; 10 bases map to TRBD1. The CDR3 totals 15 residues. V dropped 8 bases and J dropped 1; count of bases not matched to a gene: 7. The germline V gene has CDR1 MDHEN and CDR2 SYDVKM. In DNA, the CDR3 is TGTGCCAGCGTCGCCGGGACAGGGGCCCAAGAGACCCAGTACTTC. Translating it yields CASVAGTGAQETQYF.

This sequence joins TRBV25-1 and TRBJ1-5; 8 bases match TRBD1. The germline V gene encodes CDR1 MGHDK and CDR2 SYGVNS. J lost 1 base, V lost 5 bases, and 1 base had no gene match. The CDR3 has 14 amino acids. DNA of the CDR3: TGTGCCAGCAGTCGACAGGGGAGCAATCAGCCCCAGCATTTT. Encoded protein: CASSRQGSNQPQHF.